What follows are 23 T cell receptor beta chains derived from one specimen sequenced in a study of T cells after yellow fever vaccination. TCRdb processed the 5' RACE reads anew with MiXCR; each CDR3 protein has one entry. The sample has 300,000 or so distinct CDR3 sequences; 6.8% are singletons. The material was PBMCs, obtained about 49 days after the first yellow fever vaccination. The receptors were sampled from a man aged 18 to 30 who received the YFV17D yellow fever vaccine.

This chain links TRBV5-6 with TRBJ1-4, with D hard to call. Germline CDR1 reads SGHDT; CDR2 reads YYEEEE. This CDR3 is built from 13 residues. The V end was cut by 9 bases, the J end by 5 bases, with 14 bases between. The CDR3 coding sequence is TGTGCCATGAGCGGAGGGCTCAATGAAAAACTGTTTTTT. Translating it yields CAMSGGLNEKLFF.

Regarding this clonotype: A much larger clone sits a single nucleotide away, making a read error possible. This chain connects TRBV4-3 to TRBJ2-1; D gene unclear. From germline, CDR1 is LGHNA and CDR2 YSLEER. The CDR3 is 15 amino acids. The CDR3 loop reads CVSSVASWGRNEQFF. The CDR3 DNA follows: TGCGTCAGCAGCGTCGCCAGTTGGGGTCGAAATGAGCAGTTCTTC.

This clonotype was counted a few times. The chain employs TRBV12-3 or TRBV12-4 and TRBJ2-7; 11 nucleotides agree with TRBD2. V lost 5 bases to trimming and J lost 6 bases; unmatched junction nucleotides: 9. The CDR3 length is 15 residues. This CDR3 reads CASSPSTSGALEQYF. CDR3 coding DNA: TGTGCCAGCAGTCCATCGACTAGCGGGGCCCTCGAGCAGTACTTC.

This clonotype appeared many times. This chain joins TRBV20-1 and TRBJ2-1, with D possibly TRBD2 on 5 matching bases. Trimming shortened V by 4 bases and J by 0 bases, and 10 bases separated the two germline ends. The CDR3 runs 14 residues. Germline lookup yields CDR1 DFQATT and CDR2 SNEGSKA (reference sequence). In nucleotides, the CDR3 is TGCAGTGCTATCGGGGAGAGCTCCTACAATGAGCAGTTCTTC. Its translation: CSAIGESSYNEQFF.

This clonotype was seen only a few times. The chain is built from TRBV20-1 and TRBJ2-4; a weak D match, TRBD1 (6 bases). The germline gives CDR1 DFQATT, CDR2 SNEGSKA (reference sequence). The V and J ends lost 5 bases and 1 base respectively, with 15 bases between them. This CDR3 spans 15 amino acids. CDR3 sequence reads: CSAPLGGTAKNIQYF. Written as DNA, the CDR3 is TGCAGTGCTCCCCTAGGGGGTACGGCCAAAAACATTCAGTACTTC.

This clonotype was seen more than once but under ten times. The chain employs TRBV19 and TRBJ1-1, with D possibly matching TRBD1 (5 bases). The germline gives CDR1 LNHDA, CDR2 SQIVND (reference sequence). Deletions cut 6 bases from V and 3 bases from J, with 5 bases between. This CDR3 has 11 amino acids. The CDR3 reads CASRGDTEAFF. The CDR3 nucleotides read TGTGCCAGTAGGGGGGACACTGAAGCTTTCTTT.

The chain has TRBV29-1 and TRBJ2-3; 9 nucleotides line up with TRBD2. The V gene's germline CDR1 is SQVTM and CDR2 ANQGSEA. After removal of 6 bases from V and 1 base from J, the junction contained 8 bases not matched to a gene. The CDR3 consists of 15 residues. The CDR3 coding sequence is TGCAGCGTCGCCCCAGCGGGGGGTGGCACAGATACGCAGTATTTT. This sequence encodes CSVAPAGGGTDTQYF.

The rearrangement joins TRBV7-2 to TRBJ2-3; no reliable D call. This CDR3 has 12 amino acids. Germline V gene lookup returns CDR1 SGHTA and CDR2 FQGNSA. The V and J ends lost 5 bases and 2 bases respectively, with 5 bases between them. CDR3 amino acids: CASSRVTDTQYF. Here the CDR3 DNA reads TGTGCCAGCAGCCGCGTCACAGATACGCAGTATTTT. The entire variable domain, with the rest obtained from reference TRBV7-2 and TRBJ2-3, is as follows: GAGVSQSPSNKVTEKGKDVELRCDPISGHTALYWYRQSLGQGLEFLIYFQGNSAPDKSGLPSDRFSAERTGGSVSTLTIQRTQQEDSAVYLCASSRVTDTQYFGPGTRLTVL.

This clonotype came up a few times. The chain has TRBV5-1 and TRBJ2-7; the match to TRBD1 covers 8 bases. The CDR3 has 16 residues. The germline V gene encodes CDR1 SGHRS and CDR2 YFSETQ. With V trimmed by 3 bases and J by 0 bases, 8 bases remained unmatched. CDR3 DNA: TGCGCCAGCAGCTCCCACGACAGGGGCCTCTCCTACGAGCAGTACTTC. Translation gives CASSSHDRGLSYEQYF.

CDR3 nucleotides: TGTGCCAGCAGCTTAGCCCCGGGACTAGCAACCGGGGAGCTGTTTTTT. Protein sequence: CASSLAPGLATGELFF. The V call is TRBV7-8, the J call TRBJ2-2; 9 nucleotides agree with TRBD2. The CDR3 is made up of 16 amino acids. Germline lookup yields CDR1 SGHVS and CDR2 FQNEAQ. After removal of 0 bases from V and 5 bases from J, the junction contained 4 bases not matched to a gene. Full variable domain (missing parts from reference TRBV7-8 and TRBJ2-2): GAGVSQSPRYKVAKRGQDVALRCDPISGHVSLFWYQQALGQGPEFLTYFQNEAQLDKSGLPSDRFFAERPEGSVSTLKIQRTQQEDSAVYLCASSLAPGLATGELFFGEGSRLTVL.

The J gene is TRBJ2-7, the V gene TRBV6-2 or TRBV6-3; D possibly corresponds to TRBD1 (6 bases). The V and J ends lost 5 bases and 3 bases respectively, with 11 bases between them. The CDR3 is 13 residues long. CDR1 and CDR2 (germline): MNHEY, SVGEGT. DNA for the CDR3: TGTGCCAGCAGTCACGGACAGATCTACGAGCAGTACTTC. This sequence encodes CASSHGQIYEQYF.

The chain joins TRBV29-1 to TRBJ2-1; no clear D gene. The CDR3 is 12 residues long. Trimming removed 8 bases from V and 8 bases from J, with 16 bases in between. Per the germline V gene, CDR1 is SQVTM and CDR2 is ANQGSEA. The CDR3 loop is CSFTHATHEQFF. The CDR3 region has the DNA TGCAGCTTCACACACGCGACCCATGAGCAGTTCTTC.

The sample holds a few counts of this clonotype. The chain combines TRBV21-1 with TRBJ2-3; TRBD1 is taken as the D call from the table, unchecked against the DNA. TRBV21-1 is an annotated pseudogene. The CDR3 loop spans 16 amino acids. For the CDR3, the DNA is TGTGCCAGCAGCAAAATCCCGGGACAGGGCCTTAATACGCAGTATTTT. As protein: CASSKIPGQGLNTQYF.

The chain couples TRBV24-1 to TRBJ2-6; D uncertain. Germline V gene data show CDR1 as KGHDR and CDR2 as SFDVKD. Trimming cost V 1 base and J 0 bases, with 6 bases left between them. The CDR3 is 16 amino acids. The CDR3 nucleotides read TGTGCCACCAGTGATTTACCTAGCTCTGGGGCCAACGTCCTGACTTTC. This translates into CATSDLPSSGANVLTF.

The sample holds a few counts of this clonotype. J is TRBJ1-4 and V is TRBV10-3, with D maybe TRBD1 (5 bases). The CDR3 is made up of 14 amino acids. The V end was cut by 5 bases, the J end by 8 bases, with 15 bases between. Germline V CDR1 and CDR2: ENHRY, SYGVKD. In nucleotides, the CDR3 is TGTGCCATCAGTCCCCGGGGCGCGAGGGAAAAACTGTTTTTT. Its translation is CAISPRGAREKLFF.

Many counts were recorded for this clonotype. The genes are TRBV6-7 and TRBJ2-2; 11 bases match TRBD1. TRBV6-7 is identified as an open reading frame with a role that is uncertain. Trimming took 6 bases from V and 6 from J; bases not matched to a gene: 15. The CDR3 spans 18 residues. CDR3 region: CASSPEGQGDWTAGELFF. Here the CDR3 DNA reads TGTGCCAGCAGCCCTGAGGGACAGGGGGACTGGACGGCCGGGGAGCTGTTTTTT.

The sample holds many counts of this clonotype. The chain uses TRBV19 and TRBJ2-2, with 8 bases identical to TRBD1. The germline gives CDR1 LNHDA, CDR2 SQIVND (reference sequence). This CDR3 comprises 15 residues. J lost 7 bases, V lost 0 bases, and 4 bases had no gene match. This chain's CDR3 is CASSIEDRVNGELFF. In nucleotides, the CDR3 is TGTGCCAGTAGTATAGAGGACAGGGTAAACGGGGAGCTGTTTTTT.

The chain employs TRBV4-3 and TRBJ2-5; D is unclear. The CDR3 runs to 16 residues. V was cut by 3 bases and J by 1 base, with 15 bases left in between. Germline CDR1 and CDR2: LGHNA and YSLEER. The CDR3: CASSQPGRGSQETQYF. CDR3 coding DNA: TGCGCCAGCAGCCAGCCCGGCCGAGGCAGCCAAGAGACCCAGTACTTC.

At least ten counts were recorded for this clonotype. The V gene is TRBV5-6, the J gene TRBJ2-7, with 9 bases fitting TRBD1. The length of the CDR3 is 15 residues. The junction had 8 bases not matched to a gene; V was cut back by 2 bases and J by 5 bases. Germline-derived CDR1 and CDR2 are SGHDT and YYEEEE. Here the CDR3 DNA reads TGTGCCAGCAGCTTCGACCGGACAGGGGTGAACGAGCAGTACTTC. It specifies CASSFDRTGVNEQYF.

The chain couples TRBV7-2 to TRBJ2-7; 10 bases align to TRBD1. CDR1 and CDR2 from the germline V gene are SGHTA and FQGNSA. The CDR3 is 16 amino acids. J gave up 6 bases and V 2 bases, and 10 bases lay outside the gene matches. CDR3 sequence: CASSLRGQGVVGEQYV. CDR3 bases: TGTGCCAGCAGCTTAAGAGGACAGGGGGTAGTAGGCGAGCAGTACGTC.

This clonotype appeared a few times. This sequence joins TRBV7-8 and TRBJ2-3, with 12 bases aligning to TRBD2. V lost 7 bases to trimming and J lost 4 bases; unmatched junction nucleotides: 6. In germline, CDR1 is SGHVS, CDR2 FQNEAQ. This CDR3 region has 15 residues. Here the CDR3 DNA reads TGTGCCAGCAAAAGGACTAGCGGGGTGTCAGATACGCAGTATTTT. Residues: CASKRTSGVSDTQYF.

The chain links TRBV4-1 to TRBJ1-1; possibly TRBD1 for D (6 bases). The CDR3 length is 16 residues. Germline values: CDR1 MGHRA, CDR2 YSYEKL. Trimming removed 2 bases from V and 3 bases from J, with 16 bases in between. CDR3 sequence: CASSQIGGGKDTEAFF. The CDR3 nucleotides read TGCGCCAGCAGCCAAATAGGGGGGGGCAAGGACACTGAAGCTTTCTTT.

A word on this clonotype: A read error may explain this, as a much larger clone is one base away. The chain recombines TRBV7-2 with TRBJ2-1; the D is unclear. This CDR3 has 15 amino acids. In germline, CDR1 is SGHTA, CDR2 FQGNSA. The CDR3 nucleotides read TGTGCCAGCAGCTTAGACCCGAGCTCCTACAATGAGCTGTTCTTC. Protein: CASSLDPSSYNELFF.